A single sample is the source of the 5 T cell receptor beta chains below, sequenced in a study of T cell responses to AZD1222 COVID-19 vaccine. Sequenced by immunoSEQ multiplex PCR; TCRdb stores in-frame clones only, minus some. The top ten clones hold around 2% of a sample with 160,000 or so clones, over 80% of them seen once. Sequences were derived from peripheral blood, sampled on day 0 of AZD1222 vaccination. These receptors all stem from an adult in good health.

This clone appeared once. Mismatch with germline at one junction end may stem from a read error. The V gene is TRBV27, the J gene TRBJ1-1; D call uncertain. The CDR3 runs to 10 residues. The V gene's germline CDR1 is MNHEY and CDR2 SMNVEV (reference sequence). The CDR3 loop is CASSLSPARF. DNA of the CDR3: TGTGCCAGCAGTCTATCCCCGGCGCGCTTT.

This clone was seen just once. This sequence joins TRBV7-8 and TRBJ1-6; no firm D call. Trimming took 0 bases from V and 8 from J, leaving 5 bases between them. Germline values: CDR1 SGHVS, CDR2 FQNEAQ. This CDR3 has 13 amino acids. The CDR3 loop reads CASSLARDSPLHF. In nucleotides, the CDR3 is TGTGCCAGCAGCTTAGCGAGGGATTCACCCCTCCACTTT.

The chain is built from TRBV27 and TRBJ1-1; tentative D call: TRBD1 (6 bases). The CDR3 consists of 16 residues. Germline-derived CDR1 and CDR2 are MNHEY and SMNVEV (reference sequence). V dropped 6 bases and J dropped 4 bases, with 21 bases sitting between them. CDR3 bases: TGTGCCAGCAGGAAACATCCCTCAGGGGTAGGCACTGAAGCTTTCTTT. Translation: CASRKHPSGVGTEAFF.

This clone has only one observation. The CDR3 nucleotides read TGTGCCAGCAGTGAATTCTTTAGCGGGACGACCACCAATGAGCAGTTCTTC. As protein: CASSEFFSGTTTNEQFF. The chain carries TRBV25-1 and TRBJ2-1; 8 bases map to TRBD2. Germline values: CDR1 MGHDK, CDR2 SYGVNS. The junction had 11 bases not matched to a gene; V was cut back by 1 base and J by 6 bases. The CDR3 runs to 17 residues.

The chain recombines TRBV20-1 with TRBJ2-1; D might be TRBD2 (5 bases). The CDR3 totals 11 residues. V was cut by 7 bases and J by 10 bases, with 14 bases left in between. CDR1 is DFQATT and CDR2 is SNEGSKA in the germline V gene (reference sequence). The CDR3 loop is CSGEGHLEQFF. The DNA of the CDR3 is TGCAGTGGCGAGGGTCATCTCGAGCAGTTCTTC.